The clone carrying this T cell receptor (beta chain) was seen only a few times. Its antigen remains unknown. There are 11 residues in the CDR3. The V end was cut by 7 bases, the J end by 2 bases, with 6 bases between. Germline CDR1 is SNHLY and CDR2 is FYNNEI. The sample belongs to a study of CD8+ T cells in alopecia areata. Study summary: Each of the treated patients was given oral tofacitinib, 5 to 10 mg twice daily, for moderate-to-severe alopecia areata. Study-wide findings and caveats: More clonal than normal scalp was lesional scalp, particularly alopecia totalis/universalis. The study found tofacitinib significantly decreased scalp clonality and expanded CD8+ clones among the top 100.

Extraction and reverse transcription of RNA yielded cDNA as the sequencing template. The data were produced by immunoSEQ multiplex PCR, yet TCRdb's version contains in-frame clones alone and is incomplete. The repertoire includes about 200,000 clones, 50% to 60% of them detected once, and 3% to 4% sits in the top ten. Specified treatment: oral pan-JAK inhibitor, 5-10 mg twice daily. Both peripheral blood and punch biopsies of lesional scalp skin were obtained from patients who had alopecia areata. The chain uses TRBV2 and TRBJ2-7; tentatively, D is TRBD1 (5 bases). The TCR originated in a human donor with alopecia areata. The starting material was CD4+ T cells sorted from blood, obtained at week 4, from a patient treated with tofacitinib. The CDR3 bases are TGTGCCAGCACAGGGACCTACGAGCAGTACTTC. Translation: CASTGTYEQYF.